The following is a T cell receptor (beta chain) sequence with its context. What this receptor recognizes is not known. No much larger clonotype is one base removed from it; base qualities were not supplied. TCR CDR3 regions were amplified from genomic DNA by multiplex PCR using the deep immunoSEQ assay. Extracted genomic DNA from each cell subset was spread evenly across all wells of several immunoSEQ 96-well plates, with each plate serving as a replicate. For sorted subsets, each replicate PCR was loaded with about 0.2 ug genomic DNA, equivalent to some 31,000 T cell genomes. Purified libraries were quantified with a Qubit 3.0 fluorometer, sized on a Bioanalyzer 2100, and re-quantified with the KAPA Library Quantification kit. Every immunoSEQ 96-well plate was sequenced on a dedicated single-read 150-cycle Illumina NextSeq 550 flow cell. The authors processed their data as follows. Because only junctional sequences without quality scores were contained in the immunoSEQ output, filtering matching that applied to full-length reads could not be performed. To assign V/J genes and CDR3, sequences were annotated using PyIR, a Python wrapper for IgBLAST v1.9, with IMGT germline references. Reads with weak V/J assignments (E-value above 1e-6), missing CDR3, stop codons, out-of-frame junctions, or ambiguous translated residues were removed. V3J clonotypes were defined as sequences sharing the same inferred V gene, J gene, and CDR3 amino acid sequence. Percentage overlap between repertoires was computed as shared unique clonotypes divided by the size of the smaller repertoire. Three approaches were used to assess repertoire richness: RTK rarefaction, the Chao1 estimator, and Recon v2.1 estimates of unobserved clonotypes. OLGA was used to compute generation probabilities for all TCRbeta clonotypes that the gDNA method yielded from a handful of donors. TCRdb mirrors the immuneACCESS table, restricted to in-frame sequences. Some clones are absent from its copies; in checked studies, under half trace to an unresolved V gene, and the reason for the others is unknown. That table gives V, J and clone size, and the DNA gave D and trimming. The sample table holds 2 million to 2.5 million clones, of which 93% were seen once. The top ten clonotypes cover 0.39% of the sample.

This specimen belongs to a study of shared clonotypes between healthy human individuals (TCRdb year 2020). Broadly, across the study: Two women and three men aged 18 to 49 years were included in the cohort. For each donor, three plates each were used for CD4 naive and CD4 memory, two plates were used for CD8 naive, and one plate was used for CD8 memory. Blood TCR repertoires of roughly five healthy adults were deeply sequenced to estimate repertoire size and the extent of clonotype sharing between individuals. To increase sequencing depth and limit assay-specific biases, different laboratories used diverse techniques to prepare libraries and sequence TCR repertoires. Between about 0.8 and 8.9 billion PBMCs per donor were obtained by leukapheresis. Overall study outcomes, separate from this receptor: Compared with non-shared clonotypes, the clonotypes found in all four sorted-subset donors had higher generation probabilities. Only blood was sampled, and tissue TCR repertoires likely differ from those in blood. Across four donors, about 5.2% of naive CD4, around 3.5% of naive CD8, under 2.5% of memory CD4, and 0.4% to 0.45% of memory CD8 clonotypes were shared. Larger estimated clonotype richness was generally found for naive subsets than for memory subsets. Because the study included a small number of donors, the genetic and exposure-history diversity represented was limited. Pairwise subsampling indicated that sequencing depth was expected to affect the degree of clonotype sharing among donors. Rarefaction of sorted-subset datasets indicated incomplete sequencing despite the large sequencing depth.

Healthy HIV-negative adults with no recently reported acute infections or vaccinations were included as donors. Only Caucasian adults living in Nashville, Tennessee, USA were represented among the donors. CD4+ T cells were enriched by magnetic negative selection; naive cells were then positively selected on CD45RA, and the negative fraction formed the memory subset. After blood collection by leukapheresis, PBMCs were isolated using Ficoll-Histopaque density gradient centrifugation and then cryopreserved in the vapor phase of liquid nitrogen. Analytical flow cytometry was used to check the purity and quantity of every magnetically sorted T cell population. From each sorted fraction, genomic DNA was isolated and quantified by UV absorbance on a Nanodrop 2000c. V is cut by 6 bases and J by 8 bases, and the space between the germline ends is 13 bases. According to the germline V gene, CDR1 reads SNHLY and CDR2 reads FYNNEI. Including the terminal cysteine and phenylalanine, the CDR3 comprises 13 residues. The retained sequence is limited to the CDR3, 39 bases, with the frame set at the first base.

This receptor was taken from a man aged 18 to 30 in good health. Some clones in this sample may be carry-over from other donors' samples. This chain is built from TRBV2 and TRBJ2-2, with the D gene call left open. The sequencing sample was made of naive CD4+ T cells from PBMCs. In the paper's terms, the cell subset or site label means: CD45RA+ positively selected. The sequenced DNA: TGTGCCAGCAGCTTCCCCGGCTCTGGGGAGCTGTTTTTT. This encodes CASSFPGSGELFF.